Listed below are T cell receptor beta chains from one sample, sequenced in a study of blood T cell repertoires in COVID-19. The table came from immunoSEQ multiplex PCR; TCRdb's copy has only in-frame clones and leaves some out. The sample has around 250,000 clones; about 83% are singletons. The material sequenced was peripheral blood. The receptors come from a middle-aged man with active or convalescent COVID-19. The CDR3 runs from the conserved cysteine through the conserved F or W.

v_gene: TRBV11-3; j_gene: TRBJ2-3; CDR3aa: CASTGQTSTDTQYF
v_gene: TRBV7-3; j_gene: TRBJ2-2; CDR3aa: CASSPTPRGGAAGELFF
v_gene: TRBV2; j_gene: TRBJ2-1; CDR3aa: CASSYREGNEQFF
v_gene: TRBV11-3; j_gene: TRBJ2-5; CDR3aa: CTSSSTSGRVRGWRETQYF
v_gene: TRBV6-6; j_gene: TRBJ2-1; CDR3aa: CASSYPGTPTGNEQFF
v_gene: TRBV19; j_gene: TRBJ1-2; CDR3aa: CASSKTRNYGYTF
v_gene: TRBV18; j_gene: TRBJ1-1; CDR3aa: CASSPDRGTEAFF
v_gene: TRBV29-1; j_gene: TRBJ1-2; CDR3aa: CSVFRGQGAGDGYTF
v_gene: TRBV6-6; j_gene: TRBJ2-7; CDR3aa: CASSYPGQSKEQYF
v_gene: TRBV11-3; j_gene: TRBJ1-1; CDR3aa: CASSLTLNTEAFF
v_gene: TRBV14; j_gene: TRBJ1-2; CDR3aa: CASSQGDRGTYGYTF
v_gene: TRBV19; j_gene: TRBJ1-1; CDR3aa: CASSIDRTGITTEAFF
v_gene: TRBV6-2/TRBV6-3; j_gene: TRBJ2-7; CDR3aa: CASSYFFQGVREQYF
v_gene: TRBV27; j_gene: TRBJ2-7; CDR3aa: CASSLGLADSYEQYF
v_gene: TRBV11-3; j_gene: TRBJ2-5; CDR3aa: CASSLDLGSQETQYF
v_gene: TRBV7-2; j_gene: TRBJ1-6; CDR3aa: CASSPTAGYNSPLHF
v_gene: TRBV23-1; j_gene: TRBJ1-5; CDR3aa: CASSQPPRGSNQPQHF
v_gene: TRBV28; j_gene: TRBJ1-2; CDR3aa: CASSSGQGAGYTF
v_gene: TRBV11-2; j_gene: TRBJ1-1; CDR3aa: CASSHAQSMNTEAFF
v_gene: TRBV3-1/TRBV3-2; j_gene: TRBJ1-3; CDR3aa: CASSPTQGVGNTIYF
v_gene: TRBV19; j_gene: TRBJ1-1; CDR3aa: CASISAGATEAFF
v_gene: TRBV7-9; j_gene: TRBJ2-7; CDR3aa: CASSLQGFGAYEQYF